This T cell receptor beta chain was obtained from a study of T cells in localized non-small cell lung cancer (dated by TCRdb to about 2020). Describing the broader study: The study analyzed T cell repertoires of hundreds of early-stage NSCLC patients, comparing tumors and uninvolved tumor-adjacent lungs. All 240 or so NSCLC patients in the cohort were treatment-naive and had localized lung tumors that were resected. NSCLC patients had a mean age of around 61 years, and more than 120 were male and 107 female. General study outcomes and caveats: A median of roughly 60 of the top 100 tumor clones turned up in the paired uninvolved adjacent lung, and 25 to 30 of those clones also ranked among the top 100 of that same adjacent lung. Multi-region tumor sequencing was not performed, so intratumor heterogeneity could not be excluded. Higher blood T cell density associated with longer overall survival, while higher adjacent-lung clonality associated with shorter survival. The highest T cell clonality was observed in uninvolved tumor-adjacent lung, where clonality exceeded that of tumor, suggesting that antigenic responses were more focused in uninvolved tumor-adjacent lung. Since the design was exploratory, TCR variables were selected using unadjusted p-values with no false-discovery rate correction.

This clone was seen a single time. The antigen this receptor binds is unknown. Base-call qualities are not available, and no considerably larger clone is one nucleotide away. TCR beta CDR3 regions were sequenced from DNA using the immunoSEQ Assay. As for the original processing: To compute T cell density, TCR beta template counts were normalized to usable DNA, which was estimated by amplifying housekeeping genes. The preseqR package was used to estimate richness by extrapolating to 400,000 templates for PBMC samples and to 120,000 templates for tissue samples. Clonality was defined by subtracting Pielou's evenness from one. Tissue-enriched TCRs were identified by differential abundance testing using productive amino-acid clonotypes, minimum total count 5 and alpha 0.1. The Jaccard Index and the Morisita Overlap Index were used to measure repertoire overlap between compartments. GLIPH grouped TCR beta CDR3s together with public tetramer-defined viral CDR3s, and a viral motif had to include at least three viral sequences and show V-gene enrichment. This is the immuneACCESS table as TCRdb keeps it, with only in-frame sequences that have V and J called. A part of the clones is gone; compared with another copy, unresolved V genes explain less than half, and the rest is unexplained. The V and J calls and the clone size are those of that table, but D and trimming were determined from the DNA. This sample lists tens of thousands of clones; about 90% were detected once. The ten top clones hold about 6.5% of the sample.

The CDR3 goes from the cysteine to the phenylalanine over 15 residues. Only the CDR3 region is kept as DNA, spanning 45 bases read in frame from base 1. CDR1 and CDR2 are read off the germline V gene as SGHDN and FVKESK. V loses 0 bases, J loses 5 bases, and the germline ends lie 13 bases apart. At diagnosis, tumor, uninvolved tumor-adjacent lung and peripheral blood were collected and then preserved as a mix of FFPE and fresh-frozen material. For TCR repertoire profiling, blood samples were analyzed in the form of peripheral blood mononuclear cells. The sequence derives from a man between 40 and 70 years old with stage I lung adenocarcinoma. The sequences come from peripheral blood, collected before any cancer treatment. The chain is made from TRBV14 and TRBJ2-5, and perhaps TRBD2 as D gene, on 6 matching bases. CDR3 sequence: CASSQEEEGRETQYF. DNA sequence: TGTGCCAGCAGCCAAGAAGAGGAGGGCCGCGAGACCCAGTACTTC.